The 23 T cell receptor beta chains given below trace back to one sample, sequenced in a study of beta chain features in type 1 diabetes. Study-level points and caveats: Moderately but significantly shorter TCRB CDR3s were found in Type 1 diabetes patients in all four CD4+ subsets.

The study reverse transcribed the entire isolated RNA, so it sequenced expressed TCRB transcripts. Using immunoSEQ multiplex PCR, the repertoire was profiled, and TCRdb retains in-frame clones only, with some absent. The table includes about 650,000 clones, 9.5% to 15% detected once. For these receptors, no antigen is known. The specimen sequenced was naive CD4+ T cells from blood. The receptors come from a man aged 25-45 years with type 1 diabetes.

J is TRBJ1-6 and V is TRBV7-2; 7 positions match TRBD1. The CDR3 has 15 amino acids. With 2 bases clipped from V and 6 bases from J, the junction kept 4 bases outside the gene matches. In germline, CDR1 is SGHTA, CDR2 FQGNSA. The CDR3 here is CASSLTGQINSPLHF. The CDR3 DNA sequence: TGTGCCAGCAGCTTAACGGGACAGATTAATTCACCCCTCCACTTT. The full variable domain, in which reference TRBV7-2 and TRBJ1-6 provide the parts outside the CDR3, is GAGVSQSPSNKVTEKGKDVELRCDPISGHTALYWYRQSLGQGLEFLIYFQGNSAPDKSGLPSDRFSAERTGGSVSTLTIQRTQQEDSAVYLCASSLTGQINSPLHFGNGTRLTVT.

The rearrangement uses TRBV9 and TRBJ1-2; D perhaps matches TRBD1 (6 bases). V was pared by 0 bases and J by 6 bases, with 15 bases between. The CDR3 has 15 residues. Per the germline V gene, CDR1 is SGDLS and CDR2 is YYNGEE. CDR3: CASSVARAGENGYTF. CDR3 sequence (DNA): TGTGCCAGCAGCGTAGCTCGGGCAGGGGAGAATGGCTACACCTTC. Using reference TRBV9 and TRBJ1-2 for the parts outside the CDR3, the full variable domain is DSGVTQTPKHLITATGQRVTLRCSPRSGDLSVYWYQQSLDQGLQFLIQYYNGEERAKGNILERFSAQQFPDLHSELNLSSLELGDSALYFCASSVARAGENGYTFGSGTRLTVV.

The sample holds a few counts of this clone. The CDR3 is CASSLVAGTDEQFF. CDR3 nucleotides: TGTGCCAGCAGCTTAGTAGCGGGGACCGACGAGCAGTTCTTC. The J gene is TRBJ2-1, the V gene TRBV11-2; 8 positions agree with TRBD2. CDR3 length: 14 residues. J lost 10 bases, V lost 1 base, and 6 bases had no gene match. Looked up from germline, CDR1 is SGHAT and CDR2 is FQNNGV.

The chain carries TRBV5-1 and TRBJ1-2; 7 bases fit TRBD1. The V gene end was trimmed by 0 bases and the J gene end by 4 bases; junction bases not matched to a gene: 6. Germline CDR1 is SGHRS and CDR2 is YFSETQ. The CDR3 has 15 residues. The CDR3 coding sequence is TGCGCCAGCAGCTTGGGCGGGACAGTGGTCTATGGCTACACCTTC. Translated: CASSLGGTVVYGYTF.

This sequence joins TRBV7-2 and TRBJ2-3; 9 nucleotides agree with TRBD2. V trimming: 4 bases; J trimming: 2 bases; junction bases outside the gene matches: 10. The length of the CDR3 is 17 residues. Germline V CDR1 and CDR2: SGHTA, FQGNSA. CDR3 sequence (DNA): TGTGCCAGCAGCTCCCAGCCGGGACTAGCCCTCACAGATACGCAGTATTTT. Its translation is CASSSQPGLALTDTQYF.

The CDR3 region is CASSQDQGIAGGSREQYF. The CDR3 DNA is TGCGCCAGCAGCCAAGATCAGGGGATCGCGGGGGGGAGTAGGGAGCAGTACTTC. This chain uses TRBV4-3 with TRBJ2-7; 9 bases agree with TRBD2. This CDR3 comprises 18 residues. V shed 0 bases, J shed 7 bases, and the junction held 16 bases outside the gene matches. Germline values: CDR1 LGHNA, CDR2 YSLEER.

The chain's CDR3 is CASGTGELFF. In nucleotides, the CDR3 is TGTGCCAGTGGCACCGGGGAGCTGTTTTTT. The chain has TRBV5-4 and TRBJ2-2; no firm D call. This CDR3 comprises 10 residues. Germline-derived CDR1 and CDR2 are SGHNT and YYREEE (reference sequence). The V and J ends lost 8 bases and 4 bases respectively, with 3 bases between them.

This clone was seen a handful of times. V usage is TRBV10-3 and J usage is TRBJ2-7; 8 bases agree with TRBD1. The V and J ends lost 1 base and 8 bases, in that order; junction bases with no gene match: 7. The CDR3 totals 14 residues. The germline gives CDR1 ENHRY, CDR2 SYGVKD. The CDR3 nucleotides are TGTGCCATCAGTGAGTACAGGGGGACGGCCAAGCAGTACTTC. It translates to CAISEYRGTAKQYF.

This clone was observed a handful of times. Other DNA sequences in this sample translate to the same CDR3. This chain joins TRBV7-2 and TRBJ1-4, with D perhaps TRBD1 (6 bases). Germline lookup yields CDR1 SGHTA and CDR2 FQGNSA. This CDR3 has 14 amino acids. V dropped 1 base and J dropped 4 bases, with 7 bases sitting between them. The CDR3 reads CASSLVRGNEKLFF. DNA for the CDR3: TGTGCCAGCAGCTTAGTCAGGGGTAATGAAAAACTGTTTTTT.

CDR3 nucleotides: TGTGCCAGCAGTCACTCGGAGATCGCAGAGACCCAGTACTTC. Its translation: CASSHSEIAETQYF. The chain combines TRBV7-2 with TRBJ2-5; no reliable D call. Germline V gene lookup returns CDR1 SGHTA and CDR2 FQGNSA. The germline V and J ends were trimmed by 6 bases and 4 bases, with 15 bases remaining between them. The CDR3 covers 14 residues.

In this sample, this clone turned up a few times. The V and J genes are TRBV2 and TRBJ2-2, with D perhaps TRBD2 (6 bases). V lost 6 bases and J lost 6, with 17 bases in between. CDR3 length equals 15 residues. Looked up from germline, CDR1 is SNHLY and CDR2 is FYNNEI. The CDR3 is CASRAEGIGSGELFF. The CDR3 region has the DNA TGTGCCAGCAGGGCGGAGGGGATAGGGTCCGGGGAGCTGTTTTTT.

The chain combines TRBV7-9 with TRBJ1-5; D remains unclear. The germline V gene encodes CDR1 SEHNR and CDR2 FQNEAQ (reference sequence). The ends were cut back, 5 bases at V and 7 bases at J, with 21 bases in the middle. The CDR3 extends over 16 amino acids. CDR3 nucleotides: TGTGCCAGCAGCCCCTTCGATAGTCCAATCGGGCAGCCCCAGCATTTT. This translates into CASSPFDSPIGQPQHF.

To note about this clone: The sample holds other DNA sequences that translate to the same CDR3. The chain carries TRBV18 and TRBJ2-5; D call uncertain. Germline values: CDR1 KGHSH, CDR2 LQKENI. The V end lost 6 bases, the J end lost 4 bases, and 6 bases lay between the germline ends. The CDR3 is 11 amino acids. CDR3 bases: TGTGCCAGCTCCCAACGAGAGACCCAGTACTTC. Residues: CASSQRETQYF. Looking up the rest from reference TRBV18 and TRBJ2-5 gives the full variable domain: NAGVMQNPRHLVRRRGQEARLRCSPMKGHSHVYWYRQLPEEGLKFMVYLQKENIIDESGMPKERFSAEFPKEGPSILRIQQVVRGDSAAYFCASSQRETQYFGPGTRLLVL.

The chain joins TRBV12-5 to TRBJ2-5; 9 bases fit TRBD1. The V gene's germline CDR1 is LGHNT and CDR2 FRNRAP. This CDR3 is built from 15 residues. V was clipped by 6 bases and J by 1 base; unmatched bases: 6. The DNA for the CDR3 is TGTGCTAGTGGGGCTTTGGGACAGGGCCAAGAGACCCAGTACTTC. Encoded protein: CASGALGQGQETQYF.

This clone turned up a few times. This chain connects TRBV5-1 to TRBJ1-5; perhaps TRBD1 as D (6 bases). Trimming cost V 0 bases and J 6 bases, with 10 bases left between them. CDR3 length: 14 amino acids. The V gene's germline CDR1 is SGHRS and CDR2 YFSETQ. The CDR3 DNA is TGCGCCAGCAGCTTGGGTGGGGGCAGTCAGCCCCAGCATTTT. Its protein is CASSLGGGSQPQHF.

This clone was seen a few times. This chain joins TRBV7-6 and TRBJ1-4; no definite D call. The CDR3 runs 15 residues. Trimming pared 1 base from V and 3 bases from J, leaving 9 bases between. The germline V gene has CDR1 SGHVS and CDR2 FNYEAQ. CDR3 sequence: CASSLDSEPNEKLFF. The CDR3 nucleotides read TGTGCCAGCAGCTTAGATTCCGAGCCTAATGAAAAACTGTTTTTT.

A few counts support this clone. This chain joins TRBV29-1 and TRBJ2-5; D might be TRBD1 or TRBD2, each matching 5 bases. CDR3 length: 13 amino acids. Germline-derived CDR1 and CDR2 are SQVTM and ANQGSEA. V was clipped by 6 bases and J by 5 bases, with 16 bases between them. CDR3 DNA sequence: TGCAGCGTCTCGGGACGGCAGGCGGAGACCCAGTACTTC. Translated, it gives CSVSGRQAETQYF.

In this sample, this clone turned up a few times. The rearrangement uses TRBV5-6 and TRBJ1-6; D may be TRBD1 (5 bases). This CDR3 has 15 amino acids. V was shortened by 1 base and J by 8 bases, with 13 bases between the two germline ends. From germline, CDR1 is SGHDT and CDR2 YYEEEE. Here the CDR3 DNA reads TGTGCCAGCAGCTTGTTGGGGGTGCAATATTCACCCCTCCACTTT. Translation: CASSLLGVQYSPLHF.

This clone was picked up a small number of times. This chain uses TRBV7-2 with TRBJ1-6; 8 nucleotides match TRBD1. The CDR3 spans 14 residues. J lost 11 bases, V lost 6 bases, and 9 bases had no gene match. Germline V gene data show CDR1 as SGHTA and CDR2 as FQGNSA. This CDR3 is CASSWTGPRAPLHF. The CDR3 nucleotides are TGTGCCAGCAGTTGGACAGGGCCGAGGGCACCCCTCCACTTT.

The J gene is TRBJ2-1, the V gene TRBV9, with 10 bases that match TRBD1. The germline gives CDR1 SGDLS, CDR2 YYNGEE. The V and J ends lost 0 bases and 8 bases, in that order; junction bases with no gene match: 8. This CDR3 has 16 residues. The CDR3 loop reads CASSVASGQGLDEQFF. The CDR3 DNA reads as TGTGCCAGCAGCGTAGCTTCGGGACAGGGGTTGGATGAGCAGTTCTTC.

This clone was seen more than once but under ten times. The chain employs TRBV14 and TRBJ2-5; D is ambiguous. The CDR3 sequence is 18 residues long. V was clipped by 1 base and J by 5 bases, with 23 bases between them. Germline CDR1 and CDR2: SGHDN and FVKESK. CDR3 bases: TGTGCCAGCAGCCAAGGGTCCGGCAGCTTAAACATTGGGGAGACCCAGTACTTC. Protein: CASSQGSGSLNIGETQYF.

The chain has TRBV7-6 and TRBJ1-6; tentative D call: TRBD1 (6 bases). The V end lost 2 bases, the J end lost 6 bases, and 8 bases lay between the germline ends. The CDR3 loop spans 14 amino acids. The V gene's germline CDR1 is SGHVS and CDR2 FNYEAQ. CDR3 DNA sequence: TGTGCCAGCAGCTTAAGGACAGCTAATTCACCCCTCCACTTT. Residues: CASSLRTANSPLHF.

J is TRBJ2-2 and V is TRBV7-2; D ambiguous. CDR1 is SGHTA, CDR2 FQGNSA, per germline. This CDR3 has 13 residues. The V and J ends lost 1 base and 6 bases respectively, with 6 bases between them. This CDR3 is CASSLVAAGELFF. DNA of the CDR3: TGTGCCAGCAGCTTAGTTGCGGCCGGGGAGCTGTTTTTT.